This entry lists 20 T cell receptor beta chains sequenced from one sample in a study of shared clonotypes between healthy human individuals. Clones were sequenced by immunoSEQ multiplex PCR, and TCRdb holds only the in-frame ones, with some missing. The top ten clones hold roughly 36% of a sample with 550,000 to 800,000 clones, about 92% of them seen once. Sequenced: memory CD8+ T cells from PBMCs. Noted subset: CD45RO+ cells pooled with CCR7-negative TemRA cells. Source of these receptors: a man younger than 35 in good health. Some clones in this sample may be carry-over from other donors' samples.

This clone is a singleton in its sample. This rearrangement joins TRBV16 to TRBJ1-5; D is unclear. This CDR3 is 11 amino acids long. Germline values: CDR1 KGHSY, CDR2 FQNENV. V lost 5 bases and J 9 bases, leaving 8 bases between the germline ends. CDR3 in DNA: TGTGCCAGCAGCTCCGCGGGGCCCCAGCATTTT. Encoded protein: CASSSAGPQHF.

The chain combines TRBV28 with TRBJ2-5, with 9 bases fitting TRBD1. Trimming at V came to 5 bases and at J to 2 bases, leaving 6 bases not matched to a gene. Germline assignment: CDR1 MDHEN and CDR2 SYDVKM. The length of the CDR3 is 15 residues. The CDR3 nucleotides read TGTGCCAGCAGTGGGGGGACAGGGCATCAAGAGACCCAGTACTTC. Amino acid sequence: CASSGGTGHQETQYF.

This clone came up once. V gene TRBV7-2 combines with J gene TRBJ2-7; the D gene is possibly TRBD1 (5 bases). This CDR3 contains 15 residues. Trimming removed 1 base from V and 3 bases from J, with 13 bases in between. CDR1 SGHTA and CDR2 FQGNSA come from the germline V gene. CDR3 coding DNA: TGTGCCAGCAGCTTAGTGGCGGACATGGGCTACGAGCAGTACTTC. Encoded protein: CASSLVADMGYEQYF.

This chain uses TRBV27 with TRBJ2-1, with 8 positions matching TRBD2. V lost 6 bases, J lost 9 bases, and 16 bases stayed unmatched. The V gene's germline CDR1 is MNHEY and CDR2 SMNVEV (reference sequence). The CDR3 extends over 16 amino acids. CDR3 sequence (DNA): TGTGCCAGCAGACCACGGGAGGGCCGGTTTAGATCTGAGCAGTTCTTC. Translation: CASRPREGRFRSEQFF.

In its sample, this clone was seen a few times. The J gene is TRBJ1-1, the V gene TRBV29-1; no reliable D call. The CDR3 extends over 10 amino acids. From germline, CDR1 is SQVTM and CDR2 ANQGSEA. V was shortened by 3 bases and J by 7 bases, with 6 bases between the two germline ends. The CDR3 DNA follows: TGCAGCGTTGATACACTTGAAGCTTTCTTT. Translation: CSVDTLEAFF.

The V gene is TRBV4-3, the J gene TRBJ2-6, with 9 bases matching TRBD1. CDR1 is LGHNA and CDR2 is YSLEER in the germline V gene. V lost 4 bases and J lost 4; bases outside the gene matches: 8. CDR3 length: 17 amino acids. The CDR3 DNA is TGCGCCAGCAGCCTAGGGACAGGGTGGTCCGGGGCCAACGTCCTGACTTTC. Protein sequence: CASSLGTGWSGANVLTF.

This clone showed up many times. The J gene is TRBJ2-7, the V gene TRBV7-9, with TRBD2 matching 11 bases. Germline CDR1 is SEHNR and CDR2 is FQNEAQ (reference sequence). V shed 5 bases and J 0 bases; nucleotides not matched to a gene: 15. The CDR3 contains 19 residues. The CDR3 reads CASSTWGTSGSKSSYEQYF. For the CDR3, the DNA is TGTGCCAGCAGCACGTGGGGGACTAGCGGATCCAAGAGCTCCTACGAGCAGTACTTC.

The sample holds one count of this clone. This chain uses TRBV4-3 with TRBJ2-7; D is perhaps TRBD1 (5 bases). The V end lost 0 bases, the J end lost 0 bases, and 12 bases lay between the germline ends. The length of the CDR3 is 16 residues. Germline CDR1 is LGHNA and CDR2 is YSLEER. The DNA for the CDR3 is TGCGCCAGCAGCCAAGATGTAGGGGATTACTCCTACGAGCAGTACTTC. Its protein product is CASSQDVGDYSYEQYF.

The genes are TRBV20-1 and TRBJ2-7; no clear D gene. Deletions cut 5 bases from V and 5 bases from J, with 7 bases between. CDR1 and CDR2 from the germline V gene are DFQATT and SNEGSKA (reference sequence). The CDR3 is made up of 10 amino acids. CDR3 sequence: CSASTNEQYF. The CDR3 DNA reads TGCAGTGCTTCTACTAACGAGCAGTACTTC.

The chain uses TRBV27 and TRBJ2-1; a possible D gene is TRBD1 (5 bases). The CDR3 covers 13 residues. The V gene's germline CDR1 is MNHEY and CDR2 SMNVEV (reference sequence). The V end was cut by 5 bases, the J end by 4 bases, with 9 bases between. In nucleotides, the CDR3 is TGTGCCAGCAGTATGACAGTTTACAATGAGCAGTTCTTC. Translated: CASSMTVYNEQFF.

The chain employs TRBV19 and TRBJ2-1; 7 bases line up with TRBD2. From germline, CDR1 is LNHDA and CDR2 SQIVND (reference sequence). The CDR3 is 14 residues long. The V gene end was trimmed by 11 bases and the J gene end by 6 bases; junction bases not matched to a gene: 13. CDR3 residues: CAPPRTTSRNEQFF. For the CDR3, the DNA is TGTGCCCCCCCCAGAACGACTAGCCGCAATGAGCAGTTCTTC.

The V and J genes are TRBV14 and TRBJ2-1; 7 nucleotides line up with TRBD1. This CDR3 contains 17 residues. Trimming took 0 bases from V and 5 from J; bases not matched to a gene: 10. Per germline, CDR1 SGHDN and CDR2 FVKESK. CDR3 sequence reads: CASSQDGVGGRDNEQFF. In DNA, the CDR3 is TGTGCCAGCAGCCAAGACGGGGTAGGGGGCCGGGACAATGAGCAGTTCTTC.

J is TRBJ2-5 and V is TRBV9, with 7 bases that match TRBD2. With V trimmed by 4 bases and J by 2 bases, 5 bases remained unmatched. In germline, CDR1 is SGDLS, CDR2 YYNGEE. The CDR3 is made up of 14 amino acids. Here the CDR3 DNA reads TGTGCCAGCAGCCCACCCGGGGGGCAAGAGACCCAGTACTTC. This encodes CASSPPGGQETQYF.

The V gene is TRBV27, the J gene TRBJ1-2; D perhaps matches TRBD1 (6 bases). The V end was cut by 0 bases, the J end by 0 bases, with 8 bases between. The CDR3 consists of 15 residues. The germline V gene has CDR1 MNHEY and CDR2 SMNVEV (reference sequence). This CDR3 reads CASSLSQGTNYGYTF. The CDR3 DNA reads TGTGCCAGCAGTTTATCACAGGGCACTAACTATGGCTACACCTTC.

The CDR3 bases are TGTGCCAGCGGACAGTGGGCTGAAGCTTTCTTT. It encodes CASGQWAEAFF. The V call is TRBV27, the J call TRBJ1-1, with a tentative D call TRBD1 (6 bases). This CDR3 region has 11 residues. V was clipped by 8 bases and J by 6 bases, with 10 bases between them. The germline V gene encodes CDR1 MNHEY and CDR2 SMNVEV (reference sequence).

A remark on this clone: The sample contains more than one DNA sequence encoding this CDR3. The rearrangement joins TRBV9 to TRBJ1-1, with D tentatively TRBD1 (5 bases). CDR3 size: 15 residues. Trimming left V 0 bases short and J 4 bases short, with 13 bases between. From germline, CDR1 is SGDLS and CDR2 YYNGEE. CDR3 nucleotides: TGTGCCAGCAGCGTAGGTGGGGGTCGGGGCACTGAAGCTTTCTTT. Amino acids: CASSVGGGRGTEAFF.

V gene TRBV25-1 combines with J gene TRBJ2-7; D is undetermined. The CDR3 contains 15 residues. Germline V gene data show CDR1 as MGHDK and CDR2 as SYGVNS. Deletions cut 2 bases from V and 0 bases from J, with 11 bases between. The CDR3 here is CASSEPGRPSYEQYF. CDR3 sequence (DNA): TGTGCCAGCAGTGAACCCGGCAGGCCCTCCTACGAGCAGTACTTC.

The V gene is TRBV7-9, the J gene TRBJ1-1, with D perhaps matching TRBD1 (5 bases). This CDR3 has 17 residues. Germline V gene lookup returns CDR1 SEHNR and CDR2 FQNEAQ (reference sequence). The germline V and J ends were trimmed by 3 bases and 2 bases, with 19 bases remaining between them. The CDR3 protein is CASSFFPLGGLNTEAFF. CDR3 in DNA: TGTGCCAGCAGCTTTTTCCCCCTCGGGGGTTTAAACACTGAAGCTTTCTTT.

The chain couples TRBV15 to TRBJ2-1, with 9 bases matching TRBD2. V lost 3 bases and J lost 2; bases outside the gene matches: 5. In germline, CDR1 is LNHNV, CDR2 YYDKDF (reference sequence). The CDR3 runs 16 residues. CDR3 loop: CATSSLASGAYNEQFF. As DNA, the CDR3 is TGTGCCACCAGCAGCCTCGCTAGCGGGGCCTACAATGAGCAGTTCTTC. The full variable domain, its missing parts supplied by reference TRBV15 and TRBJ2-1, is DAMVIQNPRYQVTQFGKPVTLSCSQTLNHNVMYWYQQKSSQAPKLLFHYYDKDFNNEADTPDNFQSRRPNTSFCFLDIRSPGLGDTAMYLCATSSLASGAYNEQFFGPGTRLTVL.

This chain connects TRBV27 to TRBJ2-5, with 10 bases lining up with TRBD2. Trimming took 6 bases from V and 1 from J; bases not matched to a gene: 5. The V gene's germline CDR1 is MNHEY and CDR2 SMNVEV (reference sequence). This CDR3 is built from 15 residues. The CDR3 DNA reads TGTGCCAGCAGCACCGGGACTAGCGCCCAAGAGACCCAGTACTTC. It yields the protein CASSTGTSAQETQYF.